A selection of T cell receptor beta chains follows, all from one sample in a study of blood T cell repertoires in COVID-19. The protocol was immunoSEQ multiplex PCR, while the TCRdb copy is restricted to in-frame clones and leaves out a portion. The table has 10,000 to 15,000 clones, 65% to 90% seen once; the top ten hold roughly 25%. Material: peripheral blood. The source of these receptors is a man aged 35 to 55 with active or convalescent COVID-19. CDR3s include the opening cysteine and the closing phenylalanine or tryptophan. D genes are given only for firm matches. Size is omitted from some rows. Given values are once, few, many or a class for expanded clones.

clone size	D gene	J gene	V gene	CDR3 protein	CDR3 DNA
few	NA	TRBJ2-7	TRBV11-3	CASSLDMGESYEQYF	TGTGCCAGCAGCTTAGATATGGGAGAGTCCTACGAGCAGTACTTC
NA	TRBD2	TRBJ2-3	TRBV9	CASSDAGTSGTDTQYF	TGTGCCAGCAGCGACGCCGGGACTAGCGGCACAGATACGCAGTATTTT
NA	NA	TRBJ1-5	TRBV6-5	CASSYSGDQPQHF	TGTGCCAGCAGTTATTCAGGGGATCAGCCCCAGCATTTT
NA	TRBD1	TRBJ2-7	TRBV6-2/TRBV6-3	CASSTTGYEQYF	TGTGCCAGCAGTACGACAGGGTACGAGCAGTACTTC
once	NA	TRBJ2-3	TRBV5-1	CASSLAGVGADTQYF	TGCGCCAGCAGCTTGGCAGGGGTAGGGGCAGATACGCAGTATTTT
NA	NA	TRBJ2-7	TRBV13	CASSPQGYEQYF	TGTGCCAGCAGCCCACAGGGTTACGAGCAGTACTTC
NA	TRBD2	TRBJ2-3	TRBV27	CASSSRGDTDTQYF	TGTGCCAGCAGTTCCCGGGGGGACACAGATACGCAGTATTTT
NA	NA	TRBJ1-1	TRBV6-1	CASSEVMGRNTEAFF	TGTGCCAGCAGTGAAGTCATGGGGCGTAACACTGAAGCTTTCTTT
NA	NA	TRBJ1-5	TRBV30	CAAGPGFREQPQHF	TGTGCCGCGGGGCCCGGATTTCGGGAGCAGCCCCAGCATTTT
NA	TRBD1	TRBJ1-6	TRBV30	CAWQTGTDNSPLHF	TGTGCCTGGCAGACCGGGACAGACAATTCACCCCTCCACTTT
NA	TRBD2	TRBJ2-2	TRBV7-9	CASSSTSGRGSGELFF	TGTGCCAGCAGTTCAACTAGCGGGAGGGGCTCCGGGGAGCTGTTTTTT
NA	TRBD1	TRBJ1-5	TRBV19	CASSPGQGNQPQHF	TGTGCCAGTAGCCCCGGACAGGGGAATCAGCCCCAGCATTTT
NA	TRBD2	TRBJ2-7	TRBV5-5	CASSFTSAGGSREQYF	TGTGCCAGCAGCTTCACATCAGCGGGAGGGTCGCGCGAGCAGTACTTC
few	NA	TRBJ1-6	TRBV7-3	CASSLTAGDSPLHF	TGTGCCAGCAGCTTAACGGCGGGAGATTCACCCCTCCACTTT
NA	TRBD1	TRBJ1-2	TRBV24-1	CATSDGTERGYTF	TGTGCCACCAGTGATGGGACAGAGCGGGGCTACACCTTC
NA	NA	TRBJ2-7	TRBV9	CASSVALSGQGLSEQYF	TGTGCCAGCAGCGTAGCCCTAAGTGGGCAGGGGTTATCCGAGCAGTACTTC
NA	TRBD2	TRBJ2-1	TRBV5-1	CASSAGSGSIYNEQFF	TGCGCCAGCAGTGCCGGTAGCGGGAGTATCTACAATGAGCAGTTCTTC
NA	TRBD1	TRBJ2-5	TRBV19	CASSRQGTGGAETQYF	TGTGCCAGTAGCAGGCAAGGGACAGGGGGCGCAGAGACCCAGTACTTC
few	TRBD2	TRBJ2-7	TRBV11-3	CASSEPGLASEQYF	TGTGCCAGCAGCGAACCGGGACTAGCAAGTGAGCAGTACTTC
once	NA	TRBJ1-2	TRBV2	CASTRGDGYTF	TGTGCCAGCACGCGGGGAGATGGCTACACCTTC
NA	TRBD2	TRBJ2-5	TRBV9	CASSVSGRVAETQYF	TGTGCCAGCAGCGTTAGTGGGAGGGTTGCAGAGACCCAGTACTTC
NA	TRBD1	TRBJ2-2	TRBV19	CASSMRIVGGQVFGELFF	TGTGCCAGTAGTATGAGGATTGTGGGGGGACAGGTATTTGGGGAGCTGTTTTTT
NA	TRBD1	TRBJ1-2	TRBV6-2/TRBV6-3	CASSWRGGGYTF	TGTGCCAGCAGTTGGAGAGGGGGCGGCTACACCTTC
once	NA	TRBJ2-5	TRBV11-2	CASSLGRRGGETQYF	TGTGCCAGCAGCCTTGGGCGCAGGGGCGGGGAGACCCAGTACTTC
once	NA	TRBJ2-1	TRBV11-2	CASSSRGLGNEQFF	TGTGCCAGCAGCTCCAGGGGCCTGGGGAATGAGCAGTTCTTC
few	TRBD1	TRBJ1-3	TRBV5-4	CASSLEGAQGNTIYF	TGTGCCAGCAGCTTGGAGGGGGCGCAAGGAAACACCATATATTTT
NA	NA	TRBJ1-2	TRBV12-3/TRBV12-4	CASTSGEGGYTF	TGTGCCAGCACTTCGGGGGAAGGTGGCTACACCTTC
NA	NA	TRBJ2-7	TRBV28	CASSLTGGLNEQYF	TGTGCCAGCAGTCTTACTGGGGGCCTCAACGAGCAGTACTTC
once	NA	TRBJ2-3	TRBV2	CASRGRTGLDTQYF	TGTGCCAGCAGAGGCCGTACAGGGTTAGATACGCAGTATTTT
NA	NA	TRBJ2-3	TRBV2	CASGEDTQYF	TGTGCCAGCGGAGAAGATACGCAGTATTTT
NA	NA	TRBJ2-7	TRBV7-8	CASSLVHGSYEQYF	TGTGCCAGCAGCTTAGTGCACGGGTCCTACGAGCAGTACTTC
NA	TRBD1	TRBJ2-7	TRBV25-1	CASSARGPPYEQYF	TGTGCCAGCAGTGCCAGGGGGCCCCCCTACGAGCAGTACTTC
once	NA	TRBJ2-5	TRBV5-1	CASSGGTIQETQYF	TGCGCCAGCAGCGGAGGGACCATACAAGAGACCCAGTACTTC
NA	TRBD1	TRBJ1-5	TRBV2	CASSVGQGGQPQHF	TGTGCCAGCAGTGTGGGACAGGGAGGCCAGCCCCAGCATTTT
NA	NA	TRBJ1-4	TRBV7-9	CASSTRFEATNEKLFF	TGTGCCAGCAGCACCCGGTTTGAGGCAACTAATGAAAAACTGTTTTTT
NA	TRBD1	TRBJ2-1	TRBV11-3	CASTVGDSGNEQFF	TGTGCCAGCACGGTTGGGGACAGTGGCAATGAGCAGTTCTTC
NA	NA	TRBJ1-6	TRBV11-2	CASSLMDRMNSPLHF	TGTGCCAGCAGCTTAATGGACAGAATGAATTCACCCCTCCACTTT
NA	NA	TRBJ2-5	TRBV7-9	CASSSGGRETQYF	TGTGCCAGCAGCTCTGGGGGCAGGGAGACCCAGTACTTC
NA	NA	TRBJ1-5	TRBV28	CASSLGGVQPQHF	TGTGCCAGCTCACTAGGGGGGGTACAGCCCCAGCATTTT
once	NA	TRBJ1-1	TRBV10-3	CAISESEYTEAFF	TGTGCCATCAGTGAGTCGGAGTACACTGAAGCTTTCTTT
NA	TRBD1	TRBJ1-6	TRBV2	CASTSAQGARNSPLHF	TGTGCCAGCACTTCCGCGCAGGGGGCTAGGAATTCACCCCTCCACTTT
NA	TRBD1	TRBJ1-1	TRBV2	CASRGQVGTEAFF	TGTGCCAGCAGGGGACAGGTGGGGACTGAAGCTTTCTTT
NA	TRBD2	TRBJ2-1	TRBV7-2	CASSLAPSAGEGNEQFF	TGTGCCAGCAGCTTAGCTCCTTCGGCGGGAGAGGGCAATGAGCAGTTCTTC
NA	NA	TRBJ2-7	TRBV29-1	CSVEDRTYEQYF	TGCAGCGTTGAAGACAGAACCTACGAGCAGTACTTC
NA	NA	TRBJ1-1	TRBV18	CASSPGVWTPSEAFF	TGTGCCAGCTCACCGGGTGTGTGGACACCATCTGAAGCTTTCTTT
NA	NA	TRBJ2-1	TRBV21-1	CASSSLPRFRPAPRHNEQFF	TGTGCCAGCAGCTCCCTACCCCGTTTTCGACCGGCCCCGCGGCACAATGAGCAGTTCTTC
NA	NA	TRBJ1-2	TRBV9	CASSPPGGAGGYTF	TGTGCCAGCAGCCCCCCGGGAGGGGCGGGTGGCTACACCTTC
NA	NA	TRBJ1-1	TRBV7-2	CASSRQMNTEAFF	TGTGCCAGCAGCCGACAGATGAACACTGAAGCTTTCTTT
NA	TRBD2	TRBJ2-3	TRBV6-6	CASSSGGRTDTQYF	TGTGCCAGCAGCAGCGGGGGGCGGACAGATACGCAGTATTTT
once	NA	TRBJ1-5	TRBV4-1	CASSQEPGYPQPQHF	TGCGCCAGCAGCCAAGAACCAGGGTACCCGCAGCCCCAGCATTTT